These T cell receptor beta chains were read from a single sample in a study of response to subunit inactivated influenza vaccine. TCRdb processed the RT-PCR reads anew with MiXCR; each CDR3 protein has one entry. This sample has hundreds of thousands of distinct CDR3 sequences; approximately 10% occur once, and the top ten carry approximately 9.9%. The sample was also reused in another study, on T cells expressing NK-cell markers.

The source material was PBMCs from blood, sampled on the day of vaccination. These receptors all stem from a man aged 45-65 years who received an inactivated influenza vaccine. Both conserved end residues are part of each CDR3. Each record gives: J gene, V gene, D gene, clone size, CDR3 protein, CDR3 DNA. The D gene is left open where the match is weak. A clone size is listed for some rows: how often the clone was seen (once, few, many), or a class if it is expanded.

TRBJ2-5	TRBV7-2	TRBD1	NA	CASSRMGRGQLETQYF	TGTGCCAGCAGTAGGATGGGAAGGGGGCAATTGGAGACCCAGTACTTC
TRBJ2-3	TRBV9	NA	few	CASSRPGKKADTQYF	TGTGCCAGCAGCCGGCCGGGGAAAAAAGCCGATACGCAGTATTTT
TRBJ2-3	TRBV20-1	TRBD1	many	CSAKRTGVAGYTQYF	TGCAGTGCCAAACGGACAGGGGTAGCCGGTTATACGCAGTATTTT
TRBJ2-2	TRBV3-1	TRBD2	NA	CASSQGLAGVPGELFF	TGTGCCAGCAGCCAAGGGCTAGCGGGAGTCCCCGGGGAGCTGTTTTTT
TRBJ1-2	TRBV3-1	NA	few	CASSQVAAYGYTF	TGTGCCAGCAGCCAAGTAGCGGCCTATGGCTACACCTTC
TRBJ2-3	TRBV2	NA	NA	CASSDVDSTDTQYF	TGTGCCAGCAGTGACGTGGATAGCACAGATACGCAGTATTTT
TRBJ2-2	TRBV20-1	NA	NA	CSARDGSTGELFF	TGCAGTGCTAGAGATGGGAGTACCGGGGAGCTGTTTTTT
TRBJ2-5	TRBV29-1	NA	NA	CSVESLETQYF	TGCAGCGTTGAGAGTTTGGAGACCCAGTACTTC
TRBJ2-7	TRBV12-3/TRBV12-4	TRBD2	NA	CASGLAGVSYEQYF	TGTGCCAGCGGCCTAGCGGGGGTTTCCTACGAGCAGTACTTC
TRBJ2-5	TRBV28	TRBD2	few	CASSLSGRRETQYF	TGTGCCAGCAGTTTAAGCGGGAGACGAGAGACCCAGTACTTC
TRBJ2-7	TRBV14	NA	NA	CASSQGLFDEQYF	TGTGCCAGCAGCCAAGGTCTGTTCGACGAGCAGTACTTC
TRBJ1-5	TRBV28	NA	few	CASSFTGREHHQPQHF	TGTGCCAGCAGTTTTACCGGTCGCGAACACCATCAGCCCCAGCATTTT
TRBJ2-2	TRBV15	NA	NA	CATSRDLANTGELFF	TGTGCCACCAGCAGAGATTTGGCCAACACCGGGGAGCTGTTTTTT
TRBJ1-3	TRBV4-1	NA	few	CASSWAGVSGNTIYF	TGCGCCAGCAGCTGGGCGGGTGTCTCTGGAAACACCATATATTTT
TRBJ2-5	TRBV7-2	NA	NA	CASSSRTAGETQYF	TGTGCCAGCAGCTCGCGGACAGCGGGGGAGACCCAGTACTTC
TRBJ2-6	TRBV6-2/TRBV6-3	NA	many	CASSRAGSSSGANVLTF	TGTGCCAGCAGTCGGGCAGGGTCCAGCTCTGGGGCCAACGTCCTGACTTTC
TRBJ2-1	TRBV10-3	TRBD2	few	CAISESGGSSNEQFF	TGTGCCATCAGTGAGTCGGGGGGGTCAAGCAATGAGCAGTTCTTC
TRBJ2-1	TRBV10-2	TRBD2	few	CASRIAGSSYNEQFF	TGCGCCAGCAGAATAGCGGGAAGCTCCTACAATGAGCAGTTCTTC